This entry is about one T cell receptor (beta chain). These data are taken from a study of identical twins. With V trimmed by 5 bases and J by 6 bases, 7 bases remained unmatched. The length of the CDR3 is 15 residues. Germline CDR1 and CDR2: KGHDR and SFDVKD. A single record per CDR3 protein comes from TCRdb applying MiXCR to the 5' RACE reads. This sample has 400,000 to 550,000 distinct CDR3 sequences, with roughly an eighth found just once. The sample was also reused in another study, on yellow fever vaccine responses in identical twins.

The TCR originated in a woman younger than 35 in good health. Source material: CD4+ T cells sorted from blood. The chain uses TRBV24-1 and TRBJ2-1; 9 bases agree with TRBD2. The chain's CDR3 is CATSAPMGLANEQFF. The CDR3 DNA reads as TGTGCCACCAGTGCGCCGATGGGACTAGCCAATGAGCAGTTCTTC.